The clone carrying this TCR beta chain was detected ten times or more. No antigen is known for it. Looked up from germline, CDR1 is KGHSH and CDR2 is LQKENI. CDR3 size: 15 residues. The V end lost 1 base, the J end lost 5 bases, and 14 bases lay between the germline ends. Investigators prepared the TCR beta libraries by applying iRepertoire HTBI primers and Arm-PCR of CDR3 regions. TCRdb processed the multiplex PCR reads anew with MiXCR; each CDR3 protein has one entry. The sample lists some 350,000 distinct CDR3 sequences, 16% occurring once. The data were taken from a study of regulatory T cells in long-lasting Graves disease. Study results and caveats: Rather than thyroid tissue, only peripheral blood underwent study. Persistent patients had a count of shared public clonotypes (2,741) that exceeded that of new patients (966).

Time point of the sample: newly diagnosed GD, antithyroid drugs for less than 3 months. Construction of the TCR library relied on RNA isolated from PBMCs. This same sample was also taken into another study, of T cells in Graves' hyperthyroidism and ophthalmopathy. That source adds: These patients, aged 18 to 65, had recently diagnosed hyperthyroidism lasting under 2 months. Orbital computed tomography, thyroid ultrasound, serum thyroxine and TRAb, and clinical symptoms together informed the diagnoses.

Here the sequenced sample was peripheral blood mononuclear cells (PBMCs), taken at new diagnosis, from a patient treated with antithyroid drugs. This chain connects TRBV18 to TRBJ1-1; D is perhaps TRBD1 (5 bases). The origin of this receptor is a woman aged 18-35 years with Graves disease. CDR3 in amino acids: CASSPRKGKETEAFF. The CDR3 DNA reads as TGTGCCAGCTCACCACGGAAGGGGAAGGAAACTGAAGCTTTCTTT.